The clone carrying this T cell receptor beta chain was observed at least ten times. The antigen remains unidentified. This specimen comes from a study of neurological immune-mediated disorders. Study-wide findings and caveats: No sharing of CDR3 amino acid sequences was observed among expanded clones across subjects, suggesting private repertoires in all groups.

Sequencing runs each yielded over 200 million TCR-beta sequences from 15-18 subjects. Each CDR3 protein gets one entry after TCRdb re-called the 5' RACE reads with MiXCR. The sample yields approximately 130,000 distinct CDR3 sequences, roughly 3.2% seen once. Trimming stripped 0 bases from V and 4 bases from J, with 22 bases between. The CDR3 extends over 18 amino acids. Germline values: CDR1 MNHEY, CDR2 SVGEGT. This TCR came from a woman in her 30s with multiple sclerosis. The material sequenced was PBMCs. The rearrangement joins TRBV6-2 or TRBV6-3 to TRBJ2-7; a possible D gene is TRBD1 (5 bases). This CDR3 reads CASSYSMNGLDIGYEQYF. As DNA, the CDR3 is TGTGCCAGCAGTTACTCGATGAACGGTCTGGACATAGGGTACGAGCAGTACTTC.